The TCR beta chain under discussion was sequenced for a study of tumor-infiltrating lymphocytes in primary liver carcinoma. Germline DNA was also extracted, while the blood RNA originated from unsorted whole blood. This clonotype was recorded once. The target antigen is unknown. Starting from approximately 500 ng of total RNA, TCR beta cDNA was produced with a primer in the constant region. Three-round nested multiplex PCR performed with slightly modified ARM-PCR produced the TCR beta libraries. The study ran its first two PCR rounds for roughly 11 cycles each, using TRBV1-TRBV30 forward primers and a C-beta reverse primer. Via MiXCR, TCRdb re-called the multiplex PCR reads, giving one row per CDR3 protein. Found here are hundreds of thousands of distinct CDR3 sequences, 55% to 65% of them singletons; the top ten hold about 9.4%. Whole-study findings and limits: Researchers found tumor-adjacent and tumor-blood pairs overlapped less than tumor region pairs.

This CDR3 contains 15 residues. Germline CDR1 is SGHNT and CDR2 is YENEEA. J was trimmed by 8 bases and V by 4 bases; bases with no gene match: 7. The sequenced sample was peripheral blood. This receptor was obtained from a man in his forties with primary liver carcinoma and hepatitis B virus infection. The chain carries TRBV11-3 and TRBJ2-2, with 10 bases fitting TRBD1. CDR3 region: CASSSPGTGVGELFF. CDR3 in DNA: TGTGCCAGCAGCTCTCCCGGGACAGGGGTTGGGGAGCTGTTTTTT.